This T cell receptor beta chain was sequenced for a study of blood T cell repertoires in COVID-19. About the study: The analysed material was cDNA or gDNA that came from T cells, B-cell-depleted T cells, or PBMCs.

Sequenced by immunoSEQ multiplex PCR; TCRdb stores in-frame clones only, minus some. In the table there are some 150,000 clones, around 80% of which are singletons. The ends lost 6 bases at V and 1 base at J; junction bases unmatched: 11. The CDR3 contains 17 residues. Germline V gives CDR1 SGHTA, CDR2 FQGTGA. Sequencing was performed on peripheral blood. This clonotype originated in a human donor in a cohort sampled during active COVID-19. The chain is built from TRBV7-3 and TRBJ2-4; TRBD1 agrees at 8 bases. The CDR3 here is CASSSTGEPGAKNIQYF. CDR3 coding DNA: TGTGCCAGCAGTTCGACAGGGGAGCCCGGGGCCAAAAACATTCAGTACTTC.